Following are 30 T cell receptor beta chains from one sample sequenced in a study of STAT3 mutations in large granular lymphocyte leukemia. Regarding the study as a whole: In T-cell large granular lymphocyte leukemia, about half of patients showed multiple immunodominant subclonotypes.

These receptors lack a known antigen. Using immunoSEQ multiplex PCR, the repertoire was profiled, and TCRdb retains in-frame clones only, with some absent. The data show more than 1,500 clones, with 55% to 75% seen just once and 60% to 80% held by the top ten. Sequenced sample: peripheral blood mononuclear cells. Receptors originate from a woman between 70 and 85 years old with T-cell large granular lymphocyte leukemia. Some clones in this sample may be carry-over from other donors' samples.

The V and J genes are TRBV7-2 and TRBJ1-2; perhaps TRBD1 as D (6 bases). Trimming took off 4 bases at V and 6 bases at J, with 15 bases between the two ends. Germline CDR1 SGHTA, CDR2 FQGNSA. CDR3 length: 14 amino acids. CDR3 sequence (DNA): TGTGCCAGCAGCTCCCTACAGGGTCTTGATGGCTACACCTTC. This gives the protein CASSSLQGLDGYTF.

This clone was detected a few times. The V and J genes are TRBV25-1 and TRBJ2-7; the D call may be TRBD1 or TRBD2 (5 bases each). The V end lost 10 bases, the J end lost 7 bases, and 17 bases lay between the germline ends. The CDR3 totals 12 residues. Germline V gene lookup returns CDR1 MGHDK and CDR2 SYGVNS. The CDR3 coding sequence is TGTGCCACCCTCCCCCGGGGCAGAGAGCAGTACTTC. As protein: CATLPRGREQYF.

The genes are TRBV29-1 and TRBJ1-1; D remains ambiguous. Trimming removed 3 bases from V and 1 base from J, with 9 bases in between. CDR1 is SQVTM, CDR2 ANQGSEA, per germline. The CDR3 is 13 amino acids. CDR3 in DNA: TGCAGCGTTGATCGAGCGGAGAACACTGAAGCTTTCTTT. It is translated as CSVDRAENTEAFF.

This rearrangement joins TRBV30 to TRBJ2-5, with a possible D match to TRBD2 (6 bases). Germline-derived CDR1 and CDR2 are GTSNPN and SVGIG (reference sequence). V was shortened by 0 bases and J by 4 bases, with 12 bases between the two germline ends. This CDR3 spans 14 amino acids. The CDR3 loop reads CAWSVYKGGETQYF. The CDR3 nucleotides read TGTGCCTGGAGTGTATACAAGGGAGGAGAGACCCAGTACTTC.

The chain couples TRBV6-5 to TRBJ2-7; 8 bases map to TRBD2. The CDR3 length is 13 residues. Germline V gene data show CDR1 as MNHEY and CDR2 as SVGAGI. The V gene end was trimmed by 6 bases and the J gene end by 4 bases; junction bases not matched to a gene: 5. The CDR3 loop reads CASRNSGSYEQYF. The CDR3 DNA sequence: TGTGCCAGCAGAAACAGCGGGAGTTACGAGCAGTACTTC.

This clone turned up a few times. V is TRBV7-9 and J is TRBJ2-7; D is unresolved. Trimming stripped 5 bases from V and 7 bases from J, with 21 bases between. CDR3 length: 15 residues. Germline CDR1 SEHNR, CDR2 FQNEAQ (reference sequence). CDR3 coding DNA: TGTGCCAGCAGCCTCTCCCGGGCCGAAATGGGGGAGCAGTACTTC. This translates into CASSLSRAEMGEQYF.

The V call is TRBV6-5, the J call TRBJ1-1, with D tentatively TRBD1 (5 bases). The CDR3 sequence is 13 residues long. V lost 6 bases, J lost 4 bases, and 12 bases lay in between. Looked up from germline, CDR1 is MNHEY and CDR2 is SVGAGI. The CDR3 sequence is CASRTLGGTEAFF. The CDR3 DNA reads TGTGCCAGCAGAACGTTGGGGGGCACTGAAGCTTTCTTT.

The chain carries TRBV18 and TRBJ1-5; 7 bases line up with TRBD1. Trimming took 5 bases from V and 5 from J; bases not matched to a gene: 6. The length of the CDR3 is 14 residues. Germline assignment: CDR1 KGHSH and CDR2 LQKENI. The CDR3 bases are TGTGCCAGCTCAACCCGACAGGGTCATCAGCCCCAGCATTTT. Translating gives CASSTRQGHQPQHF.

The chain employs TRBV28 and TRBJ1-5; weak D call: TRBD1 (5 bases). Trimming removed 8 bases at V and 2 bases at J, with 22 bases between. The germline V gene encodes CDR1 MDHEN and CDR2 SYDVKM. This CDR3 comprises 17 residues. The CDR3 region has the DNA TGTGCCAGCCACCCTCGAACAGGACTAGGAGGCAATCAGCCCCAGCATTTT. Protein sequence: CASHPRTGLGGNQPQHF.

The V and J genes are TRBV10-3 and TRBJ2-7; unclear D gene. Deletions cut 0 bases from V and 1 base from J, with 7 bases between. CDR1 is ENHRY and CDR2 is SYGVKD in the germline V gene. This CDR3 is 14 amino acids long. The CDR3 nucleotides read TGTGCCATCAGTGAGTCGGTCGCGTCCTACGAGCAGTACTTC. This sequence encodes CAISESVASYEQYF.

The CDR3 DNA is TGTGCCAGCAGGCAAGGGACTAGCGGGAGTAGAGGGTACGAGCAGTACTTC. Protein sequence: CASRQGTSGSRGYEQYF. The genes are TRBV28 and TRBJ2-7; 14 bases map to TRBD2. This CDR3 has 17 amino acids. J lost 4 bases, V lost 6 bases, and 11 bases had no gene match. Germline-derived CDR1 and CDR2 are MDHEN and SYDVKM.

This clone has more than one count but fewer than ten. V is TRBV19 and J is TRBJ1-2, with 10 bases matching TRBD1. J gave up 2 bases and V 5 bases, and 2 bases lay outside the gene matches. The length of the CDR3 is 14 residues. Germline loops: CDR1 LNHDA, CDR2 SQIVND (reference sequence). The CDR3 sequence is CASSWTGGNYGYTF. CDR3 bases: TGTGCCAGTAGTTGGACAGGGGGAAACTATGGCTACACCTTC.

In this sample, this clone turned up a few times. The CDR3 DNA is TGTGCCAGCAGCAAGACAGGGGGCAATCAGCCCCAGCATTTT. Its protein is CASSKTGGNQPQHF. This rearrangement joins TRBV6-5 to TRBJ1-5; 8 nucleotides line up with TRBD1. The CDR3 loop spans 14 amino acids. CDR1 is MNHEY, CDR2 SVGAGI, per germline. Trimming took 6 bases from V and 2 from J; bases not matched to a gene: 3.

V usage is TRBV18 and J usage is TRBJ2-1, with 7 bases aligning to TRBD2. The CDR3 loop spans 14 amino acids. V lost 2 bases and J lost 8; bases outside the gene matches: 6. CDR1 is KGHSH, CDR2 LQKENI, per germline. CDR3 protein: CASSPSGVRDEQFF. CDR3 nucleotide sequence: TGTGCCAGCTCACCAAGCGGGGTTCGCGATGAGCAGTTCTTC.

The rearrangement joins TRBV5-1 to TRBJ2-3; a possible D gene is TRBD2 (6 bases). CDR3 length: 16 amino acids. V was pared by 4 bases and J by 6 bases, with 21 bases between. From germline, CDR1 is SGHRS and CDR2 YFSETQ. DNA for the CDR3: TGCGCCAGCAGCCGAATAACGGGGGAGGCGGGCGATACGCAGTATTTT. Protein: CASSRITGEAGDTQYF.

The chain has TRBV30 and TRBJ1-4; D ambiguous. The CDR3 spans 13 residues. Germline V gives CDR1 GTSNPN, CDR2 SVGIG (reference sequence). V was trimmed by 0 bases and J by 7 bases, leaving 9 bases between them. CDR3 in amino acids: CAWSVVEGEKLFF. The CDR3 DNA reads as TGTGCCTGGAGTGTAGTGGAAGGTGAAAAACTGTTTTTT.

The chain has TRBV18 and TRBJ2-7; tentatively, D is TRBD2 (6 bases). This CDR3 is built from 14 residues. Germline V gene data show CDR1 as KGHSH and CDR2 as LQKENI. The V and J ends lost 5 bases and 3 bases respectively, with 14 bases between them. The CDR3 loop is CASSERANVYEQYF. The CDR3 DNA follows: TGTGCCAGCTCAGAGCGGGCAAATGTCTACGAGCAGTACTTC.

The V gene is TRBV18, the J gene TRBJ1-2, with D maybe TRBD1 (5 bases). The CDR3 runs 15 residues. Trimming removed 0 bases at V and 3 bases at J, with 11 bases between. Germline CDR1 is KGHSH and CDR2 is LQKENI. The chain's CDR3 is CASSPPGGADYGYTF. As DNA, the CDR3 is TGTGCCAGCTCACCACCGGGAGGGGCTGACTATGGCTACACCTTC.

The chain links TRBV18 to TRBJ2-7; no clear D gene. The length of the CDR3 is 14 residues. Germline assignment: CDR1 KGHSH and CDR2 LQKENI. V was pared by 1 base and J by 2 bases, with 9 bases between. The CDR3 DNA reads TGTGCCAGCTCACCACGATCGGATACCTACGAGCAGTACTTC. It specifies CASSPRSDTYEQYF. The full variable domain, completed using reference TRBV18 and TRBJ2-7, is NAGVMQNPRHLVRRRGQEARLRCSPMKGHSHVYWYRQLPEEGLKFMVYLQKENIIDESGMPKERFSAEFPKEGPSILRIQQVVRGDSAAYFCASSPRSDTYEQYFGPGTRLTVT.

This chain connects TRBV29-1 to TRBJ1-5; D remains ambiguous. Between the trimmed V and J ends, which lost 8 bases and 0 bases, there was a span of 26 bases. CDR3 length: 18 amino acids. Germline CDR1 SQVTM, CDR2 ANQGSEA. The CDR3 region is CSPRIVRDTEYSNQPQHF. The DNA of the CDR3 is TGCAGCCCACGAATAGTGAGAGATACAGAATATAGCAATCAGCCCCAGCATTTT.

The chain joins TRBV27 to TRBJ1-1; 7 positions match TRBD1. Germline CDR1 is MNHEY and CDR2 is SMNVEV (reference sequence). CDR3 length equals 14 residues. V was pared by 2 bases and J by 7 bases, with 7 bases of the junction left unmatched. DNA for the CDR3: TGTGCCAGCAGTTTACAGGGGGGTACGGGTGAAGCTTTCTTT. Protein product: CASSLQGGTGEAFF.

In its sample, this clone was seen a few times. The V and J genes are TRBV10-3 and TRBJ2-6; D is perhaps TRBD1 (6 bases). Trimming shortened V by 4 bases and J by 4 bases, and 17 bases separated the two germline ends. This CDR3 is built from 17 residues. Germline-derived CDR1 and CDR2 are ENHRY and SYGVKD. The CDR3 sequence: CAISGEALGAGANVLTF. In DNA form, the CDR3 reads TGTGCCATCAGTGGTGAGGCATTGGGGGCCGGGGCCAACGTCCTGACTTTC.

This rearrangement joins TRBV25-1 to TRBJ1-2, with D tentatively TRBD1 (5 bases). Germline V CDR1 and CDR2: MGHDK, SYGVNS. The CDR3 extends over 14 amino acids. V shed 4 bases and J shed 5 bases, with 14 bases lying between them. The CDR3 here is CASSVGGSAYGYTF. CDR3 DNA sequence: TGTGCCAGCAGTGTTGGGGGTTCAGCATATGGCTACACCTTC.

This clone appeared a few times. This chain links TRBV5-1 with TRBJ2-7, with 7 positions matching TRBD1. CDR1 and CDR2 from the germline V gene are SGHRS and YFSETQ. V dropped 3 bases and J dropped 7; count of bases not matched to a gene: 13. The CDR3 is 15 amino acids. CDR3 protein: CASSSETGPLGEQYF. CDR3 nucleotides: TGCGCCAGCAGCTCTGAGACAGGGCCTCTGGGGGAGCAGTACTTC.

The chain uses TRBV30 and TRBJ1-4, with D maybe TRBD1 (6 bases). This CDR3 has 13 residues. Germline-derived CDR1 and CDR2 are GTSNPN and SVGIG (reference sequence). Trimming cost V 3 bases and J 14 bases, with 19 bases left between them. CDR3 nucleotides: TGTGCCTGGAGCGATAACCGGGACAAAGGTCTGTTTTTT. Its translation: CAWSDNRDKGLFF.

The chain joins TRBV6-5 to TRBJ1-1; a weak D match, TRBD1 (5 bases). This CDR3 comprises 15 residues. V lost 7 bases, J lost 0 bases, and 15 bases lay in between. Germline CDR1 is MNHEY and CDR2 is SVGAGI. The DNA for the CDR3 is TGTGCCAGCACCAAAGGGGCAGGGTTGAACACTGAAGCTTTCTTT. Encoded protein: CASTKGAGLNTEAFF.

The rearrangement links TRBV5-1 to TRBJ1-2, with 7 bases matching TRBD1. Trimming took 0 bases from V and 8 from J; bases not matched to a gene: 7. The CDR3 has 14 residues. CDR1 SGHRS and CDR2 YFSETQ come from the germline V gene. The CDR3 DNA reads TGCGCCAGCAGCTTGGGGGACAGTCAAGGCGGCTACACCTTC. It specifies CASSLGDSQGGYTF. The full variable domain, completed using reference TRBV5-1 and TRBJ1-2, is KAGVTQTPRYLIKTRGQQVTLSCSPISGHRSVSWYQQTPGQGLQFLFEYFSETQRNKGNFPGRFSGRQFSNSRSEMNVSTLELGDSALYLCASSLGDSQGGYTFGSGTRLTVV.

This clone was counted between two and nine times. This CDR3 is CASSLRIAAYEQYF. The CDR3 nucleotides read TGTGCCAGCAGCTTACGAATAGCGGCCTACGAGCAGTACTTC. This chain uses TRBV5-6 with TRBJ2-7; weak D call: TRBD2 (6 bases). The CDR3 covers 14 residues. The germline CDR1 and CDR2 sequences are SGHDT and YYEEEE. With 2 bases removed from V and 2 bases from J, the gap between germline ends came to 11 bases.

The chain links TRBV19 to TRBJ2-7, with 7 bases matching TRBD1. V gave up 5 bases and J gave up 6 bases; unmatched junction bases: 7. The CDR3 extends over 13 amino acids. CDR1 LNHDA and CDR2 SQIVND come from the germline V gene (reference sequence). The CDR3 sequence is CASSAQGVLEQYF. The CDR3 DNA sequence: TGTGCCAGTAGTGCCCAGGGGGTTCTCGAGCAGTACTTC. The variable domain in full, with the rest retrieved from reference TRBV19 and TRBJ2-7, is DGGITQSPKYLFRKEGQNVTLSCEQNLNHDAMYWYRQDPGQGLRLIYYSQIVNDFQKGDIAEGYSVSREKKESFPLTVTSAQKNPTAFYLCASSAQGVLEQYFGPGTRLTVT.

The genes are TRBV7-9 and TRBJ1-5; D is ambiguous. Germline CDR1 is SEHNR and CDR2 is FQNEAQ (reference sequence). Trimming pared 1 base from V and 6 bases from J, leaving 7 bases between. There are 13 residues in the CDR3. The CDR3 is CASSLGAVQPQHF. The CDR3, as DNA: TGTGCCAGCAGCTTAGGGGCGGTTCAGCCCCAGCATTTT.